The rows below give T cell receptor beta chains drawn from one sample of a study of T cells in localized non-small cell lung cancer. Using immunoSEQ multiplex PCR, the repertoire was profiled, and TCRdb retains in-frame clones only, with some absent. Found here are tens of thousands of clones, 80% to 85% of them singletons; the top ten hold approximately 4%. The specimen comprised peripheral blood, sampled before any cancer treatment. These receptor sequences come from a woman between 35 and 70 years old with stage I lung adenocarcinoma. Both conserved end residues are part of each CDR3. D genes are given only for firm matches. Size is stated for part of the rows, as once, few or many counts, or as a class when the clone is expanded.

j_gene	abundance	d_gene	v_gene	CDR3nt	CDR3aa
TRBJ2-7	.	TRBD2	TRBV15	TGTGCCACCAGCAGAGGGGCCGCGGGGGGCCTGGACGAGCAGTACTTC	CATSRGAAGGLDEQYF
TRBJ2-7	.	TRBD1	TRBV7-9	TGTGCCAGCAGCTTCGGACAGGGTCGCGACGAGCAGTACTTC	CASSFGQGRDEQYF
TRBJ1-2	.	.	TRBV7-3	TGTGCCAGCAGCTTAAATCCCTTACAGGGTGGCTACACCTTC	CASSLNPLQGGYTF
TRBJ2-1	.	.	TRBV29-1	TGCAGCGCTCGAACTGGGAATGAGCAGTTCTTC	CSARTGNEQFF
TRBJ1-3	.	TRBD1	TRBV7-8	TGTGCCAGCAGCAGAAGGGACAGAACTGGGGACACCATATATTTT	CASSRRDRTGDTIYF
TRBJ1-1	once	.	TRBV7-9	TGTGCCAGCAGCTTAGGAGGGAGTCCGAACACTGAAGCTTTCTTT	CASSLGGSPNTEAFF
TRBJ1-6	.	.	TRBV7-2	TGTGCCAGCAGCTCAGGGGACATCATTAATTCACCCCTCCACTTT	CASSSGDIINSPLHF
TRBJ2-7	.	.	TRBV4-3	TGCGCCAGCAGCCAAGAGGTACCTTACGAGCAGTACTTC	CASSQEVPYEQYF
TRBJ1-1	.	.	TRBV7-6	TGTGCCAGCAGCTTAGTTTCAGGGTTGACTGAAGCTTTCTTT	CASSLVSGLTEAFF
TRBJ1-3	.	.	TRBV25-1	TGTGCCAGCAGTCGAACAGGCGGAAACACCATATATTTT	CASSRTGGNTIYF
TRBJ1-1	.	.	TRBV6-6	TGTGCCAGCAGTTCCCCAGAACTGAACACTGAAGCTTTCTTT	CASSSPELNTEAFF
TRBJ2-1	once	.	TRBV5-1	TGCGCCAGCAGCTTGGTGGGGGCGGAAGGGCAGTTCTTC	CASSLVGAEGQFF
TRBJ1-1	.	.	TRBV30	TGTGCCTGGAATCAGGGTTGGGGCATGAACACTGAAGCTTTCTTT	CAWNQGWGMNTEAFF
TRBJ2-1	.	TRBD1	TRBV6-6	TGTGCCAGCAGTCCTTCCGGGACAGGGTCGGGTGAGCAGTTCTTC	CASSPSGTGSGEQFF
TRBJ1-2	.	TRBD1	TRBV6-5	TGTGCCAGCAGTTACTCAGGGGGCAACTATGGCTACACCTTC	CASSYSGGNYGYTF
TRBJ1-1	few	.	TRBV19	TGTGCCAGTAGTATGGTGGGTTCGGGAACTGAAGCTTTCTTT	CASSMVGSGTEAFF
TRBJ1-2	.	TRBD1	TRBV27	TGTGCCAGCAGTTTAAGAAGCAGGGGGGGCTATGGCTACACCTTC	CASSLRSRGGYGYTF
TRBJ1-1	few	TRBD1	TRBV7-2	TGTGCCAGCAGCTCAAATCCCGCAACTACAGGGGCTGAAGCTTTCTTT	CASSSNPATTGAEAFF
TRBJ2-2	once	.	TRBV5-5	TGTGCCAGCAGCTTGATTCACACGGCAAACACCGGGGAGCTGTTTTTT	CASSLIHTANTGELFF
TRBJ2-2	.	.	TRBV7-2	TGTGCCAGCAGCTTCATCGGGGAGCTGTTTTTT	CASSFIGELFF
TRBJ1-1	few	.	TRBV25-1	TGTGCCAGCAGAAGGGGGGGATACACTGAAGCTTTCTTT	CASRRGGYTEAFF
TRBJ1-2	.	.	TRBV4-3	TGCGCCAGCAGCCAAGATAACGGAGGCGGCCCGGACTATGGCTACACCTTC	CASSQDNGGGPDYGYTF
TRBJ1-2	.	TRBD1	TRBV14	TGTGCCAGCAGCCAAGAATGGGACAGACATGGCTACACCTTC	CASSQEWDRHGYTF
TRBJ2-3	once	TRBD1	TRBV5-6	TGTGCCAGCAGCGGGTCGGGACAGGGACTCGCAGATACGCAGTATTTT	CASSGSGQGLADTQYF
TRBJ1-1	.	.	TRBV5-1	TGCGCCAGCAGCAGGCGCGGGGGAGGGAACACTGAAGCTTTCTTT	CASSRRGGGNTEAFF
TRBJ1-1	.	.	TRBV19	TGTGCCAGTAGTATAGGAATGAACACTGAAGCTTTCTTT	CASSIGMNTEAFF
TRBJ2-6	.	TRBD1	TRBV5-1	TGCGCCAGCAGCTGGGACAGGACTACTGGGGCCAACGTCCTGACTTTC	CASSWDRTTGANVLTF
TRBJ2-6	.	TRBD1	TRBV7-2	TGTGCCAGCAGCTTAGTTAGTCGACAGGGGGCGCTTGGGGCCAACGTCCTGACTTTC	CASSLVSRQGALGANVLTF
TRBJ1-1	.	.	TRBV18	TGTGCCAGCTCACCTGCGAGGGGTACTGAAGCTTTCTTT	CASSPARGTEAFF
TRBJ2-7	once	.	TRBV9	TGTGCCAGCAGCGTACGGGGAGACTACGAGCAGTACTTC	CASSVRGDYEQYF
TRBJ1-1	.	.	TRBV7-6	TGTGCCAGCAGCTTAGACAGTTACACTGAAGCTTTCTTT	CASSLDSYTEAFF
TRBJ2-5	.	.	TRBV7-2	TGTGCCAGCAGCTTAGCCGGAGACCAAGAGACCCAGTACTTC	CASSLAGDQETQYF
TRBJ2-5	.	.	TRBV10-3	TGTGCCATCAGTGAACCGGGAGCAGCCGAAGAGACCCAGTACTTC	CAISEPGAAEETQYF
TRBJ2-3	once	.	TRBV7-2	TGTGCCAGCAGCTTAGGGGTCAGGGTCACAGATACGCAGTATTTT	CASSLGVRVTDTQYF
TRBJ1-1	.	.	TRBV6-5	TGTGCCAGCAGTAACCATATGAACACTGAAGCTTTCTTT	CASSNHMNTEAFF
TRBJ1-1	few	TRBD1	TRBV5-4	TGTGCCAGCAGCCAGGGGGACACTGAAGCTTTCTTT	CASSQGDTEAFF
TRBJ2-3	.	TRBD2	TRBV30	TGTGCCTGGAGTGTATCGCTAGCGGGAAGCACAGATACGCAGTATTTT	CAWSVSLAGSTDTQYF
TRBJ2-3	once	.	TRBV11-3	TGTGCCAGCAGCTTTGGGACCTACACAGATACGCAGTATTTT	CASSFGTYTDTQYF
TRBJ1-1	few	.	TRBV6-1	TGTGCCAGCAGATTCACAGGGTCGGCCACTGAAGCTTTCTTT	CASRFTGSATEAFF
TRBJ1-4	.	TRBD1	TRBV7-9	TGTGCCAGCAGCCCCGGGACAGGGGGCACGGCTAATGAAAAACTGTTTTTT	CASSPGTGGTANEKLFF
TRBJ1-2	.	.	TRBV28	TGTGCCAGCAGTTTATTCGCACAGAGTAACACCTTC	CASSLFAQSNTF
TRBJ1-1	.	.	TRBV18	TGTGCCAGCTCACCTAGGGACGATACGAACACTGAAGCTTTCTTT	CASSPRDDTNTEAFF
TRBJ2-1	.	.	TRBV7-2	TGTGCCAGCAGCTATTGGGGAGAGGGCTTGGAGTTGCGGGAGCAGTTCTTC	CASSYWGEGLELREQFF
TRBJ2-3	.	TRBD2	TRBV6-4	TGTGCCAGCAGTGAAGGACTAGCGGCGACAGATACGCAGTATTTT	CASSEGLAATDTQYF
TRBJ2-7	.	TRBD1	TRBV4-1	TGCGCCAGCAGCCTAGGCGCTCCGGGACAGGTGACCTACGAGCAGTACTTC	CASSLGAPGQVTYEQYF
TRBJ1-2	.	TRBD1	TRBV19	TGTGCCAGTAGTACGAGTATCGGGACAGGGGGCTTCGACGGCTATGGCTACACCTTC	CASSTSIGTGGFDGYGYTF
TRBJ2-2	.	.	TRBV15	TGTGCCACCAGCAGTTCGTTGGGAACCGGGGAGCTGTTTTTT	CATSSSLGTGELFF
TRBJ2-3	.	.	TRBV6-4	TGTGCCAGCAGTGACTCCGGAGAGCACAATACGCAGTATTTT	CASSDSGEHNTQYF
TRBJ2-1	.	TRBD2	TRBV4-3	TGCGCCAGCACAAAGACTAGCGGGGGGGAAGGTGAGCAGTTCTTC	CASTKTSGGEGEQFF
TRBJ1-1	.	.	TRBV4-3	TGCGCCAGCAGTTTCGGGACCGTGAACACTGAAGCTTTCTTT	CASSFGTVNTEAFF
TRBJ2-3	.	TRBD2	TRBV11-2	TGTGCCAGCAGCTCACGGGGGGATAGGACAGATACGCAGTATTTT	CASSSRGDRTDTQYF
TRBJ2-7	.	TRBD2	TRBV7-2	TGTGCCAGCAGCTTCCGACTAGCGGGCTTACAGTACTTC	CASSFRLAGLQYF